This TCR beta chain was observed in a study of Ad26.COV2.S vaccination and SARS-CoV-2 variants. As for the study in general: In the study, Ad26.COV2.S was injected intramuscularly once, or twice 56 days apart. Study-level findings and limits: Substantial post-vaccination breadth of spike-specific CD8+ and CD4+ T cell responses was reported.

Sequencing used immunoSEQ multiplex PCR; TCRdb keeps in-frame clones, though not all of them. The data contain 380,000 or so clones, 83% of them singletons. Remarks on this clone: Its antigen is as yet unknown.

This CDR3 comprises 13 residues. Germline CDR1 reads MNHEY; CDR2 reads SMNVEV (reference sequence). V was shortened by 7 bases and J by 0 bases, with 9 bases between the two germline ends. Regarding treatment: roughly 18 received Ad26.COV2.S at low or high dose, single or two shots; 5 received placebo; per-sample allocation not given. Sampling was done on day 63 after the first vaccine or placebo injection. This Boston cohort included adults aged 18-55 years. Vaccine was an Ad26 vector expressing Wuhan-strain SARS-CoV-2 spike. The source material was peripheral blood, sampled in a trial of Ad26.COV2.S vaccine versus placebo. The sequence came from a person aged 18-60 years who received the Ad26.COV2.S COVID-19 vaccine or a placebo. The V call is TRBV27, the J call TRBJ1-1; D remains ambiguous. In DNA form, the CDR3 reads TGTGCCAGCACCTCGGGTATGAACACTGAAGCTTTCTTT. It encodes CASTSGMNTEAFF.